The clone carrying this TCR beta chain showed up just a few times. V was cut by 4 bases and J by 0 bases, with 18 bases left in between. CDR3 length equals 17 residues. CDR1 and CDR2 (germline): SGHDT, YYEEEE. With 60 Vbeta and 13 Jbeta primers, the PCR was carried out. Some clones are missing from TCRdb's copy, which holds only in-frame ones; the method was immunoSEQ multiplex PCR. The table lists about 130,000 clones, about 8.5% of them singletons, with 5.5% in the top ten. The sample belongs to a study of cytomegalovirus exposure and HLA in healthy donors. The J gene is TRBJ2-3, the V gene TRBV5-6; tentative D call: TRBD2 (6 bases). Sequencing was carried out using PBMCs. The sequence derives from a man aged 35 to 55 in good health and CMV-seronegative. The CDR3 coding sequence is TGTGCCAGCAGCCCCAGAGGGGCGGGAAGGAGCACAGATACGCAGTATTTT. It encodes CASSPRGAGRSTDTQYF.